The 18 T cell receptor beta chains reported below all come from one sample, sequenced in a study of blood T cell repertoires in COVID-19. Generated by immunoSEQ multiplex PCR, the TCRdb table keeps only in-frame clones and is missing some. The sample lists roughly 150,000 clones, just over 90% occurring once. The sequenced sample consisted of peripheral blood. The receptors originated from a man between 18 and 29 years old with COVID-19, enrolled during active disease.

This chain links TRBV11-2 with TRBJ2-7; TRBD2 aligns across 12 bases. Trimming cost V 6 bases and J 5 bases; bases outside gene matches: 5. CDR1 and CDR2 (germline): SGHAT, FQNNGV. CDR3 length: 14 residues. The DNA of the CDR3 is TGTGCCAGCAGGCTAGCGGGAGGGCCCCACGAGCAGTACTTC. Its protein product is CASRLAGGPHEQYF.

The V and J genes are TRBV30 and TRBJ2-6; 10 bases align to TRBD1. This CDR3 spans 18 amino acids. The germline CDR1 and CDR2 sequences are GTSNPN and SVGIG (reference sequence). The junction had 9 bases not matched to a gene; V was cut back by 2 bases and J by 2 bases. In nucleotides, the CDR3 is TGTGCCTGGAGTCCGGGCCGACAGGGGGCACCTGGGGCCAACGTCCTGACTTTC. It is translated as CAWSPGRQGAPGANVLTF.

In this sample, this clone turned up once. V is TRBV4-1 and J is TRBJ2-5, with a possible D match to TRBD1 (6 bases). Germline CDR1 MGHRA, CDR2 YSYEKL. The V gene lost 4 bases and the J gene lost 5 bases, with 14 bases spanning the gap. The CDR3 totals 14 residues. Written as DNA, the CDR3 is TGCGCCAGCAGCCCCAAGGGGGAAAGGGAGACCCAGTACTTC. Translating gives CASSPKGERETQYF.

The chain combines TRBV28 with TRBJ1-4, with D perhaps matching TRBD1 (6 bases). The CDR3 contains 14 residues. V was cut by 10 bases and J by 0 bases, with 12 bases left in between. Per germline, CDR1 MDHEN and CDR2 SYDVKM. As DNA, the CDR3 is TGTGCCACCGGACACAGGGCAACTAATGAAAAACTGTTTTTT. As protein: CATGHRATNEKLFF.

The chain is built from TRBV6-1 and TRBJ1-2, with TRBD1 as a possible D gene (5 bases). The length of the CDR3 is 14 residues. Trimming took off 3 bases at V and 7 bases at J, with 15 bases between the two ends. CDR1 MNHNS and CDR2 SASEGT come from the germline V gene. The CDR3 DNA reads TGTGCCAGCAGTGATAGGGGTCAGTCGGGTGGCTACACCTTC. As protein: CASSDRGQSGGYTF.

The chain is built from TRBV7-8 and TRBJ2-7, with 10 bases aligning to TRBD2. Germline assignment: CDR1 SGHVS and CDR2 FQNEAQ. V lost 1 base and J lost 6; bases outside the gene matches: 9. The length of the CDR3 is 16 residues. Written as DNA, the CDR3 is TGTGCCAGCAGCTTAGTTTCTCTAGCGGGAGTAAGCGAGCAGTACTTC. Translated: CASSLVSLAGVSEQYF. The full variable domain, completed using reference TRBV7-8 and TRBJ2-7, is GAGVSQSPRYKVAKRGQDVALRCDPISGHVSLFWYQQALGQGPEFLTYFQNEAQLDKSGLPSDRFFAERPEGSVSTLKIQRTQQEDSAVYLCASSLVSLAGVSEQYFGPGTRLTVT.

The gene calls are TRBV14 and TRBJ1-5, with 7 bases fitting TRBD1. Per the germline V gene, CDR1 is SGHDN and CDR2 is FVKESK. The V gene end was trimmed by 1 base and the J gene end by 3 bases; junction bases not matched to a gene: 3. This CDR3 contains 15 residues. CDR3 nucleotides: TGTGCCAGCAGCCAAGGGCAGGGGGACAATCAGCCCCAGCATTTT. Residues: CASSQGQGDNQPQHF.

This chain uses TRBV5-1 with TRBJ2-2; possible D gene TRBD2, 5 bases. Germline values: CDR1 SGHRS, CDR2 YFSETQ. The V gene lost 0 bases and the J gene lost 2 bases, with 8 bases spanning the gap. CDR3 length equals 15 residues. The CDR3 protein is CASSLGGINTGELFF. The CDR3 DNA reads TGCGCCAGCAGCTTGGGAGGGATTAACACCGGGGAGCTGTTTTTT.

The chain joins TRBV12-3 or TRBV12-4 to TRBJ1-4; D might be TRBD1 (6 bases). Trimming left V 6 bases short and J 10 bases short, with 9 bases between. The CDR3 consists of 11 residues. The DNA for the CDR3 is TGTGCCAGCAGCGTAGGGGGAAAACTGTTTTTT. It is translated as CASSVGGKLFF.

This chain uses TRBV9 with TRBJ2-7; D ambiguous. With 5 bases removed from V and 5 bases from J, the gap between germline ends came to 17 bases. Germline CDR1 reads SGDLS; CDR2 reads YYNGEE. The CDR3 has 14 residues. The CDR3 protein is CASSRTFLRDEQYF. The CDR3 DNA follows: TGTGCCAGCAGTCGAACCTTTCTTCGGGACGAGCAGTACTTC.

The chain employs TRBV11-2 and TRBJ2-7; TRBD1 aligns across 9 bases. The CDR3 spans 15 residues. Trimming took 0 bases from V and 5 from J; bases not matched to a gene: 5. CDR1 is SGHAT, CDR2 FQNNGV, per germline. This CDR3 reads CASSLEGQGWDEQYF. CDR3 bases: TGTGCCAGCAGCTTAGAAGGACAGGGGTGGGACGAGCAGTACTTC.

V usage is TRBV4-3 and J usage is TRBJ1-4; weak D call: TRBD1 (5 bases). The ends were cut back, 2 bases at V and 7 bases at J, with 14 bases in the middle. The CDR3 runs 15 residues. Germline loops: CDR1 LGHNA, CDR2 YSLEER. The CDR3 sequence: CASSQSQGRREKLFF. The CDR3 nucleotides read TGCGCCAGCAGCCAATCGCAGGGTAGGCGTGAAAAACTGTTTTTT.

The genes are TRBV7-9 and TRBJ2-7, with D possibly being TRBD2 (5 bases). The CDR3 totals 12 residues. The V gene lost 1 base and the J gene lost 7 bases, with 8 bases spanning the gap. The germline V gene encodes CDR1 SEHNR and CDR2 FQNEAQ (reference sequence). The CDR3 region has the DNA TGTGCCAGCAGCTTAGAAGGCGGGGAGCAGTACTTC. It codes for CASSLEGGEQYF.

This rearrangement joins TRBV5-6 to TRBJ2-7; D not resolved. The V gene's germline CDR1 is SGHDT and CDR2 YYEEEE. This CDR3 spans 13 amino acids. V gave up 1 base and J gave up 4 bases, with 9 bases separating them. CDR3 coding DNA: TGTGCCAGCAGCTTGAGCCCGCCTTACGAGCAGTACTTC. Translating gives CASSLSPPYEQYF.

The table lists this clone with a count of one. The chain uses TRBV6-5 and TRBJ2-7; weak D call: TRBD1 (6 bases). Trimming pared 0 bases from V and 2 bases from J, leaving 11 bases between. The germline gives CDR1 MNHEY, CDR2 SVGAGI. This CDR3 spans 15 amino acids. The CDR3 protein is CASSYSDGQTYEQYF. The DNA for the CDR3 is TGTGCCAGCAGTTACTCAGACGGACAGACCTACGAGCAGTACTTC.

The chain recombines TRBV7-8 with TRBJ2-7; 7 bases align to TRBD1. With V trimmed by 5 bases and J by 0 bases, 4 bases remained unmatched. CDR1 and CDR2 from the germline V gene are SGHVS and FQNEAQ. This CDR3 contains 14 residues. For the CDR3, the DNA is TGTGCCAGCAGCCTACGGGACAGCTCCTACGAGCAGTACTTC. This sequence encodes CASSLRDSSYEQYF. Complete variable domain (other parts from reference TRBV7-8 and TRBJ2-7): GAGVSQSPRYKVAKRGQDVALRCDPISGHVSLFWYQQALGQGPEFLTYFQNEAQLDKSGLPSDRFFAERPEGSVSTLKIQRTQQEDSAVYLCASSLRDSSYEQYFGPGTRLTVT.

This sequence joins TRBV10-1 and TRBJ1-5; D is possibly TRBD1 (5 bases). V lost 5 bases, J lost 6 bases, and 14 bases lay in between. The CDR3 spans 14 residues. Germline lookup yields CDR1 WNHNN and CDR2 SYGVQD (reference sequence). For the CDR3, the DNA is TGCGCCAGCAGTACAGGAATATACAGTCAGCCCCAGCATTTT. Its translation: CASSTGIYSQPQHF.

This chain connects TRBV7-3 to TRBJ2-2; the match to TRBD1 covers 7 bases. J was trimmed by 3 bases and V by 5 bases; bases with no gene match: 9. The germline V gene has CDR1 SGHTA and CDR2 FQGTGA. The CDR3 loop spans 16 amino acids. The CDR3 region has the DNA TGTGCCAGCAGCCCCGTGACAGGGTGGCACACCGGGGAGCTGTTTTTT. This encodes CASSPVTGWHTGELFF.